This entry lists 26 T cell receptor beta chains sequenced from one sample in a study of cytomegalovirus exposure and HLA in healthy donors. The PCR used 60 Vbeta and 13 Jbeta primers. Assay used: immunoSEQ multiplex PCR; TCRdb lists only in-frame clones, some missing. The sample carries roughly 92,000 clones, 81% recorded once. Sequenced: PBMCs. The receptors stem from a woman in her sixties or seventies in good health and CMV-seropositive.

This chain connects TRBV18 to TRBJ1-5, with 7 bases lining up with TRBD1. V was pared by 1 base and J by 2 bases, with 5 bases of the junction left unmatched. The germline gives CDR1 KGHSH, CDR2 LQKENI. CDR3 length equals 16 residues. The CDR3 loop reads CASSPQGAVGNQPQHF. The CDR3 nucleotides read TGTGCCAGCTCACCACAGGGGGCGGTGGGCAATCAGCCCCAGCATTTT.

The rearrangement uses TRBV4-2 and TRBJ1-1; D gene ambiguous. CDR3 size: 12 residues. CDR1 and CDR2 from the germline V gene are LGHNA and YNFKEQ. With 1 base removed from V and 11 bases from J, the gap between germline ends came to 11 bases. Written as DNA, the CDR3 is TGTGCCAGCAGCCAAGCGGAGGGAAAGGCTTTCTTT. It encodes CASSQAEGKAFF.

J is TRBJ2-1 and V is TRBV7-4; 7 positions match TRBD2. The germline CDR1 and CDR2 sequences are SGHVT and SQSDAQ. The CDR3 is 15 residues long. The V and J ends lost 4 bases and 2 bases, in that order; junction bases with no gene match: 5. This chain's CDR3 is CASSWGGDPYNEQFF. CDR3 nucleotides: TGTGCCAGCAGCTGGGGGGGGGACCCCTACAATGAGCAGTTCTTC.

The CDR3 DNA reads as TGTGCCAGCAGCGGGACTAGCGGTCCCTACAATGAGCAGTTCTTC. This gives the protein CASSGTSGPYNEQFF. The J gene is TRBJ2-1, the V gene TRBV9, with 10 bases fitting TRBD2. The length of the CDR3 is 15 residues. The V segment lost 3 bases and the J segment 2 bases; nucleotides outside the gene matches: 2. Per the germline V gene, CDR1 is SGDLS and CDR2 is YYNGEE.

The chain links TRBV4-3 to TRBJ1-4; unclear D gene. Germline assignment: CDR1 LGHNA and CDR2 YSLEER. This CDR3 contains 11 residues. V was trimmed by 8 bases and J by 10 bases, leaving 11 bases between them. Here the CDR3 DNA reads TGCGCCAGCGCCCGACTTGGAAAACTGTTTTTT. Residues: CASARLGKLFF.

The V gene is TRBV5-4, the J gene TRBJ1-2; the D gene is possibly TRBD1 (6 bases). Germline values: CDR1 SGHNT, CDR2 YYREEE (reference sequence). This CDR3 region has 14 residues. Trimming took 6 bases from V and 2 from J, leaving 14 bases between them. The CDR3 nucleotides are TGTGCCAGCACCGTCAACCAGGGGAACTATGGCTACACCTTC. Its protein is CASTVNQGNYGYTF.

This rearrangement joins TRBV19 to TRBJ1-3; TRBD1 is a possible D gene (6 bases). The CDR3 is 16 residues long. The germline V and J ends were trimmed by 4 bases and 0 bases, with 13 bases remaining between them. Germline assignment: CDR1 LNHDA and CDR2 SQIVND (reference sequence). DNA of the CDR3: TGTGCCAGTAGTAACTCGGACAGAAGCTCTGGAAACACCATATATTTT. Encoded protein: CASSNSDRSSGNTIYF.

The CDR3 nucleotides are TGTGCCACCAGCAGGAGGGCAGGAGGAGATACGCAGTATTTT. This codes for CATSRRAGGDTQYF. The genes are TRBV15 and TRBJ2-3; tentative D call: TRBD2 (5 bases). The CDR3 runs to 14 residues. V was trimmed by 3 bases and J by 5 bases, leaving 12 bases between them. Germline values: CDR1 LNHNV, CDR2 YYDKDF (reference sequence).

This clone was detected once. The rearrangement joins TRBV19 to TRBJ1-1; the match to TRBD1 covers 11 bases. CDR1 is LNHDA and CDR2 is SQIVND in the germline V gene (reference sequence). Losses at the gene ends were 1 base for V and 1 base for J; bases not matched to a gene: 5. The CDR3 has 17 residues. This chain's CDR3 is CASSIARDRGSNTEAFF. The CDR3 coding sequence is TGTGCCAGTAGTATAGCGCGGGACAGGGGGTCGAACACTGAAGCTTTCTTT.

This clone showed up just a few times. The rearrangement links TRBV11-2 to TRBJ2-7; D is perhaps TRBD1 (6 bases). Looked up from germline, CDR1 is SGHAT and CDR2 is FQNNGV. With 10 bases removed from V and 1 base from J, the gap between germline ends came to 14 bases. The CDR3 totals 13 residues. CDR3 in amino acids: CATREDRSYEQYF. The CDR3 DNA reads as TGTGCCACCCGCGAGGACAGATCCTACGAGCAGTACTTC.

J is TRBJ1-1 and V is TRBV7-9, with D possibly TRBD1 on 6 matching bases. The V end lost 5 bases, the J end lost 6 bases, and 10 bases lay between the germline ends. The CDR3 length is 12 residues. The germline CDR1 and CDR2 sequences are SEHNR and FQNEAQ (reference sequence). CDR3 nucleotides: TGTGCCAGCAGCACAGGACAGTCTGAAGCTTTCTTT. Its translation: CASSTGQSEAFF.

The chain links TRBV10-3 to TRBJ1-4; a weak D match, TRBD1 (6 bases). V was trimmed by 10 bases and J by 8 bases, leaving 17 bases between them. This CDR3 region has 13 residues. Germline CDR1 reads ENHRY; CDR2 reads SYGVKD. The CDR3 DNA reads TGTGCCACCACCGGGACACCGGACGAAAAACTGTTTTTT. As protein: CATTGTPDEKLFF.

This clone was recorded once. V is TRBV28 and J is TRBJ2-7; D is possibly TRBD2 (6 bases). CDR3 length: 14 residues. Germline V gives CDR1 MDHEN, CDR2 SYDVKM. Trimming pared 8 bases from V and 3 bases from J, leaving 17 bases between. CDR3 amino acids: CASAQAGNHYEQYF. The CDR3 DNA follows: TGTGCCAGCGCGCAAGCGGGCAATCACTACGAGCAGTACTTC.

The V and J genes are TRBV18 and TRBJ2-5; D call uncertain. V dropped 0 bases and J dropped 5 bases, with 4 bases sitting between them. The CDR3 contains 12 residues. CDR1 is KGHSH and CDR2 is LQKENI in the germline V gene. The CDR3 DNA reads as TGTGCCAGCTCACCACCTTATGAGACCCAGTACTTC. Residues: CASSPPYETQYF.

V is TRBV5-1 and J is TRBJ2-5; a possible D gene is TRBD2 (6 bases). Trimming pared 4 bases from V and 1 base from J, leaving 8 bases between. Looked up from germline, CDR1 is SGHRS and CDR2 is YFSETQ. The CDR3 is 13 residues long. The CDR3 coding sequence is TGCGCCAGCAGCCCCGGGAGCCAAGAGACCCAGTACTTC. It is translated as CASSPGSQETQYF.

This clone has a single count. This sequence joins TRBV7-2 and TRBJ2-3, with TRBD2 matching 9 bases. Germline V CDR1 and CDR2: SGHTA, FQGNSA. The CDR3 runs 17 residues. With V trimmed by 5 bases and J by 2 bases, 11 bases remained unmatched. The CDR3 spells CASSPEWSGRTTDTQYF. The CDR3 bases are TGTGCCAGCAGCCCTGAATGGAGCGGGAGGACCACAGATACGCAGTATTTT. The variable domain in full, with the rest retrieved from reference TRBV7-2 and TRBJ2-3, is GAGVSQSPSNKVTEKGKDVELRCDPISGHTALYWYRQSLGQGLEFLIYFQGNSAPDKSGLPSDRFSAERTGGSVSTLTIQRTQQEDSAVYLCASSPEWSGRTTDTQYFGPGTRLTVL.

Concerning this clone: Other DNA sequences in this specimen translate into the identical CDR3. The J gene is TRBJ1-5, the V gene TRBV7-9, with a weak D call TRBD1 (5 bases). Germline CDR1 and CDR2: SEHNR and FQNEAQ (reference sequence). Trimming removed 6 bases at V and 3 bases at J, with 12 bases between. The CDR3 runs to 14 residues. The CDR3 here is CASSFDRANQPQHF. CDR3 sequence (DNA): TGTGCCAGCAGTTTTGACAGAGCCAATCAGCCCCAGCATTTT. The entire variable domain, with the rest obtained from reference TRBV7-9 and TRBJ1-5, is as follows: DTGVSQNPRHKITKRGQNVTFRCDPISEHNRLYWYRQTLGQGPEFLTYFQNEAQLEKSRLLSDRFSAERPKGSFSTLEIQRTEQGDSAMYLCASSFDRANQPQHFGDGTRLSIL.

CDR3 DNA: TGTGCCAGCAGCGCACCGGGACAGGGAAACACCGGGGAGCTGTTTTTT. Translated: CASSAPGQGNTGELFF. J is TRBJ2-2 and V is TRBV9; TRBD1 matches 9 bases. The CDR3 is made up of 16 amino acids. The trim removed 3 bases at V and 2 bases at J, leaving 5 bases unmatched. Germline-derived CDR1 and CDR2 are SGDLS and YYNGEE.

The chain links TRBV30 to TRBJ2-1; 8 bases are a match to TRBD2. Unmatched junction bases numbered 17, after V lost 8 bases and J lost 5 bases. Per germline, CDR1 GTSNPN and CDR2 SVGIG (reference sequence). The CDR3 loop spans 16 amino acids. CDR3 protein: CAGRPGLVDIHNEQFF. DNA of the CDR3: TGTGCCGGACGACCGGGACTAGTAGATATCCACAATGAGCAGTTCTTC.

The J gene is TRBJ2-7, the V gene TRBV5-6, with 9 bases matching TRBD1. With V trimmed by 4 bases and J by 5 bases, 7 bases remained unmatched. Per the germline V gene, CDR1 is SGHDT and CDR2 is YYEEEE. The CDR3 length is 14 residues. The CDR3 DNA sequence: TGTGCCAGCAGCGTGACACAGGGGGCCCACGAGCAGTACTTC. This codes for CASSVTQGAHEQYF.

The chain uses TRBV7-9 and TRBJ2-1, with TRBD2 matching over 7 bases. Trimming removed 5 bases from V and 5 bases from J; junction bases left unmatched: 6. The CDR3 has 14 amino acids. CDR1 is SEHNR and CDR2 is FQNEAQ in the germline V gene (reference sequence). The CDR3 bases are TGTGCCAGCAGCACCCGGACTAGTCACAATGAGCAGTTCTTC. Its protein product is CASSTRTSHNEQFF.

The J gene is TRBJ2-5, the V gene TRBV27; 7 nucleotides align to TRBD1. The DNA end favors TRBJ2-7, so the J call may be wrong. The CDR3 sequence is 15 residues long. Per germline, CDR1 MNHEY and CDR2 SMNVEV (reference sequence). CDR3 region: CASRADRAVNYEQYF. The CDR3, as DNA: TGTGCCAGCAGGGCCGACAGGGCCGTTAACTACGAGCAGTACTTC.

This clone was detected a few times. The chain carries TRBV21-1 and TRBJ1-3. TRBV21-1 is flagged as a pseudogene. The CDR3 has 16 amino acids. In DNA form, the CDR3 reads TGTGCCAGCAGCCGGAGCGGGCGCCACTCTGGAAACACCATATATTTT. This encodes CASSRSGRHSGNTIYF.

In this sample, this clone turned up once. The rearrangement uses TRBV28 and TRBJ2-7; 9 bases agree with TRBD1. Germline trimming cut 6 bases from V and 7 bases from J; bases unmatched to any gene: 7. Germline lookup yields CDR1 MDHEN and CDR2 SYDVKM. CDR3 length equals 13 residues. The CDR3 DNA sequence: TGTGCCAGCAGACTACAGGGGGCGAGGGAGCAGTACTTC. Protein sequence: CASRLQGAREQYF.

The chain links TRBV5-1 to TRBJ2-1; 7 nucleotides match TRBD2. The V gene end was trimmed by 0 bases and the J gene end by 7 bases; junction bases not matched to a gene: 7. Germline CDR1 is SGHRS and CDR2 is YFSETQ. The CDR3 totals 15 residues. This CDR3 is CASSLGGRAINEQFF. The CDR3 DNA follows: TGCGCCAGCAGCTTGGGTGGGAGGGCCATAAATGAGCAGTTCTTC.

The V gene is TRBV29-1, the J gene TRBJ1-2, with D perhaps matching TRBD1 (6 bases). CDR1 and CDR2 (germline): SQVTM, ANQGSEA. V lost 5 bases and J lost 4, with 8 bases in between. The CDR3 is made up of 11 amino acids. CDR3 in amino acids: CSVQTGYGYTF. CDR3 DNA sequence: TGCAGCGTTCAGACAGGCTATGGCTACACCTTC.